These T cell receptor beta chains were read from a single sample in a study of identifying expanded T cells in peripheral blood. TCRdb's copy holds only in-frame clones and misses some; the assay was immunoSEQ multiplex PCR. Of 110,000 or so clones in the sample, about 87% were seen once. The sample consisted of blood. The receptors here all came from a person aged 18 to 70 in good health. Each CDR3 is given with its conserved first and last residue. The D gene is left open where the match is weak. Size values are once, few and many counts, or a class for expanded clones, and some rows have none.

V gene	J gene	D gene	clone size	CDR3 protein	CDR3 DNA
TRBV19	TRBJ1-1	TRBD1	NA	CASSMRDREAFF	TGTGCCAGTAGTATGCGGGACAGGGAAGCTTTCTTT
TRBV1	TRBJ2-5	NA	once	CTSSRNTAETQYF	TGCACCAGCAGCCGAAACACGGCGGAGACCCAGTACTTC
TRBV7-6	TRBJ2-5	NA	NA	CASSLSAREETQYF	TGTGCCAGCAGCTTAAGCGCTAGGGAGGAGACCCAGTACTTC
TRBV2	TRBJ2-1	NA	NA	CAMKGTSYNEQFF	TGTGCCATGAAGGGGACATCGTACAATGAGCAGTTCTTC
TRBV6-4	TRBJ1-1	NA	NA	CASSDSMNTEAFF	TGTGCCAGCAGTGACTCCATGAACACTGAAGCTTTCTTT
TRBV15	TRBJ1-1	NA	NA	CATSTGPNTEAFF	TGTGCCACCAGCACCGGGCCAAACACTGAAGCTTTCTTT
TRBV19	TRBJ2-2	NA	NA	CASSSRLGTGELFF	TGTGCCAGTAGTTCGCGACTTGGCACCGGGGAGCTGTTTTTT
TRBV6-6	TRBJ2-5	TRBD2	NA	CASTNRLAGAWETQYF	TGTGCCAGCACCAACAGACTAGCGGGGGCCTGGGAGACCCAGTACTTC
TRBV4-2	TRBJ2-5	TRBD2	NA	CASRKGTGGEETQYF	TGTGCCAGCAGGAAGGGGACGGGGGGGGAAGAGACCCAGTACTTC
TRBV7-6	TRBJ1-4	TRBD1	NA	CASSLGQGANEKLFF	TGTGCCAGCAGCTTAGGACAGGGGGCTAATGAAAAACTGTTTTTT
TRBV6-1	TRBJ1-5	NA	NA	CASDTDIYSNQPQHF	TGTGCCAGCGATACAGACATTTATAGCAATCAGCCCCAGCATTTT